This T cell receptor beta chain was sequenced during a study of PD-1 blockade in classical Hodgkin lymphoma (dated by TCRdb to the early 2020s). The study in broad terms: Nivolumab dosing was 3 mg/kg intravenously every 2 weeks, continuing until either disease progression or unacceptable toxicity. The study used CyTOF and TCR beta sequencing to define a peripheral blood immune signature of response to PD-1 blockade in classical Hodgkin lymphoma.

In the paper's terms, the time point label means: cycle 1 day 1 (C1D1), immediately before nivolumab initiation. Every trial patient had relapsed following autologous stem cell transplantation, and prior brentuximab vedotin exposure was what differed among cohorts A, B and C. The trial cohort was composed of about 58 patients with relapsed/refractory classical Hodgkin lymphoma, for whom complete response, partial response or progressive disease was recorded as best overall response. In the multi-cohort phase II CheckMate 205 trial, trial patients received single-agent nivolumab. An independent review committee assessed best overall response using the 2007 International Working Group response criteria. Trial PBMCs were collected immediately before nivolumab initiation (C1D1) and during therapy at cycle 2 day 1 and cycle 4 day 1. Peripheral blood was collected in 8 mL Vacutainer Cell Preparation Tubes, from which PBMCs were isolated by centrifugation and then cryopreserved.

In the case of this clone: Its target antigen remains unknown. Within one base of it there is no much larger clone, and no base qualities were kept.

Genomic DNA was extracted with the Qiagen DNeasy kit from unsorted PBMCs and from negatively selected CD4+ and CD8+ fractions. Using primers that anneal to V and J segments, immunoSEQ multiplex PCR amplified the TCR beta CDR3 regions. A synthetic immune receptor repertoire was used to minimize amplification bias, and any residual bias was removed computationally once sequencing was done. The study's processing was this. Repertoire diversity was quantified as the Shannon entropy index using custom Python scripts. Unsorted, CD4+ and CD8+ repertoires were analyzed separately, except in combined analyses where CD4+ and CD8+ sequences were merged in silico. A clone counted as expanded when the clone's frequency after treatment rose at least 2-fold relative to C1D1, and clones undetected at baseline were given a pseudocount of 0.5. Singleton clones were defined as clones with 0 or 1 copy at C1D1, and non-singleton clones were defined as clones with 2 or more copies. Clones expanded in unsorted samples were assigned a CD4+, CD8+ or unknown annotation through matching of protein sequences in sorted samples from the same patient. Wilcoxon tests were applied to paired samples to test diversity changes from C1D1 to C4D1. Here the immuneACCESS table is served through TCRdb, limited to in-frame sequences with V and J called. Missing clones are a known gap in these copies; in checked studies unresolved V genes cover under half, and the rest lacks a known reason. That table is the source of V, J and clone size, and D and trimming were worked out from the DNA. In this sample the table shows 80,000 to 100,000 clones, over 85% of which occur a single time. Jointly, the top ten make up less than 3.5% of the sample.

The germline ends are 18 bases apart after V is trimmed by 0 bases and J by 3 bases. CDR1 and CDR2, looked up from the germline V gene (reference sequence), are GTSNPN and SVGIG. The CDR3 measures 16 amino acids from cysteine to phenylalanine. CDR3 DNA only is kept here, 48 bases in frame from base 1. Overall study outcomes, separate from this receptor: Trial patients with a complete response had baseline diversity similar to that of newly diagnosed patients, while partial responders and progressors had significantly lower diversity. The study was restricted to a single clinical trial cohort, and the causes of repertoire differences, possibly disease activity or prior therapy, were left undefined. Newly diagnosed patients were reported to have lower baseline TCR diversity than healthy donors, and relapsed/refractory patients were reported to have lower baseline TCR diversity still. A significant rise by C4D1 was seen in CD4+ but not CD8+ TCR diversity (p=0.0027 vs p=0.16), with the rise being most apparent in complete responders (p=0.02). Lower diversity was observed in patients in whom nivolumab was started less than 1 year after ASCT, and these patients were excluded from later analyses so that confounding by immune reconstitution would be avoided.

Rearrangement joined TRBV30 to TRBJ2-7; the D gene is perhaps TRBD1 or TRBD2, each of them matching over 6 bases. This receptor was identified in a human donor with classical Hodgkin lymphoma. This specimen consisted of peripheral blood mononuclear cells (PBMCs), obtained at baseline. The CDR3 in this case is CAWSVRGDWGFYEQYF. The nucleotides are TGTGCCTGGAGTGTAAGGGGGGACTGGGGCTTCTACGAGCAGTACTTC. The full variable domain, completed from the reference TRBV30 and TRBJ2-7 proteins outside the CDR3, reads SQTIHQWPATLVQPVGSPLSLECTVEGTSNPNLYWYRQAAGRGLQLLFYSVGIGQISSEVPQNLSASRPQDRQFILSSKKLLLSDSGFYLCAWSVRGDWGFYEQYFGPGTRLTVT.